This T cell receptor (beta chain) was retrieved from a study of molecular identifiers for immune sequencing clone quantification. This clonotype was counted at least ten times. MiXCR, applied by TCRdb to the PCR reads, yields one record per CDR3 protein. The table lists some 680,000 distinct CDR3 sequences, 25% of them singletons. The CDR3 length is 14 residues. V was clipped by 6 bases and J by 4 bases, with 17 bases between them. Germline V CDR1 and CDR2: SQVTM, ANQGSEA. The material sequenced was naive CD8+ T cells from blood, with Jurkat cell RNA spiked in. The subset was: FACS-sorted CD8+CD4-CCR7+CD45RA+ naive T cells. This clonotype was obtained from a human donor in good health. Some libraries in this study had Jurkat cell RNA spiked in. J is TRBJ2-3 and V is TRBV29-1, with D maybe TRBD2 (7 bases). The CDR3 reads CSVASQGRADTQYF. DNA for the CDR3: TGCAGCGTCGCATCTCAGGGGAGGGCAGATACGCAGTATTTT.